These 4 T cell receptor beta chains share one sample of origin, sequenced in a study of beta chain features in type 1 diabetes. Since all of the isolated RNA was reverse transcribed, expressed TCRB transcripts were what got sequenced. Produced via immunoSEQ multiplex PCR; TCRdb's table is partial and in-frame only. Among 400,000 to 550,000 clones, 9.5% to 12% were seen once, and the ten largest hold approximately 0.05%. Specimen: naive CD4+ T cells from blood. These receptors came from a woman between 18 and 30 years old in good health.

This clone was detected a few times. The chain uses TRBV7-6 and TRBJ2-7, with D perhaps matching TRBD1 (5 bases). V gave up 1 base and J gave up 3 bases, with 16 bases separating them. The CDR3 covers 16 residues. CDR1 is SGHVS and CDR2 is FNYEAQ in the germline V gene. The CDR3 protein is CASSLGPPPQDYEQYF. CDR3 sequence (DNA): TGTGCCAGCAGCTTAGGCCCTCCGCCACAGGACTACGAGCAGTACTTC.

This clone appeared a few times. CDR3: CAWSVILLDTGELFF. As DNA, the CDR3 is TGTGCCTGGAGTGTCATCCTCTTGGACACCGGGGAGCTGTTTTTT. The chain is built from TRBV30 and TRBJ2-2; D is unclear. The V end was cut by 0 bases, the J end by 3 bases, with 11 bases between. The CDR3 covers 15 residues. Germline V CDR1 and CDR2: GTSNPN, SVGIG (reference sequence).

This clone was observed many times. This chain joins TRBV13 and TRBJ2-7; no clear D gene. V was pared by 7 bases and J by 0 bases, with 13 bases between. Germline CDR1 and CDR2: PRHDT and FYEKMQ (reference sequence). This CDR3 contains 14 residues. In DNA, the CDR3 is TGTGCCAGCACCCTTAGCCTCGGCTCCTACGAGCAGTACTTC. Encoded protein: CASTLSLGSYEQYF.

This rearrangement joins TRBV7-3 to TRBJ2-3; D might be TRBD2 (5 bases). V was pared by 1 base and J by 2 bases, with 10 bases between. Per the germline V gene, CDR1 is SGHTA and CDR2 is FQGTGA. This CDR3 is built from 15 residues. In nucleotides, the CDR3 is TGTGCCAGCAGCTTAAACGGGATTCCCACAGATACGCAGTATTTT. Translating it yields CASSLNGIPTDTQYF.